This TCR beta chain is drawn from a study of shared T cell receptors in the human thymus. Some clones are missing from TCRdb's copy, which holds only in-frame ones; the method was immunoSEQ multiplex PCR. The table includes hundreds of thousands of clones, approximately 83% detected once. The CDR3 is 17 residues long. Per the germline V gene, CDR1 is LNHDA and CDR2 is SQIVND (reference sequence). J lost 3 bases, V lost 3 bases, and 6 bases had no gene match. The data were also submitted as part of a second study, on human thymus T cells. As reported in that work: From resections taken during corrective heart surgery, the thymus tissue was obtained. Thymic and blood repertoires appeared to show biased V and J gene usage. Related research found strongly overlapping thymic repertoires in unrelated individuals.

The specimen sequenced was thymocytes. This TCR derives from a girl in the first two years of life with a congenital heart defect. The chain is built from TRBV19 and TRBJ2-3, with 13 positions matching TRBD2. CDR3 in DNA: TGTGCCAGTAGTATGCTACTAGCGGGGGGGCCAACAGATACGCAGTATTTT. It codes for CASSMLLAGGPTDTQYF.